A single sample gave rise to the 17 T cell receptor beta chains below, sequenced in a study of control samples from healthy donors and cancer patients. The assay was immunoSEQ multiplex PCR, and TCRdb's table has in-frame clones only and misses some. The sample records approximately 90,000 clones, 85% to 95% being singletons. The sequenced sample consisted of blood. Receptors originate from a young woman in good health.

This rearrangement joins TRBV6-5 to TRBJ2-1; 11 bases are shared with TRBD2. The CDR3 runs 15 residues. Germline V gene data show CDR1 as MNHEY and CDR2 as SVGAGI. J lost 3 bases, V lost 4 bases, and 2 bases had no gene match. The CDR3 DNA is TGTGCCAGCAGTTCCGGGACTAGCGGCTACAATGAGCAGTTCTTC. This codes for CASSSGTSGYNEQFF.

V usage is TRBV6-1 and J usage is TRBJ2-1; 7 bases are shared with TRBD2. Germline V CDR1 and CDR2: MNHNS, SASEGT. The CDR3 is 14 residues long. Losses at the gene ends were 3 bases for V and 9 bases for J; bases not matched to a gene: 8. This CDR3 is CASSDSSGWAEQFF. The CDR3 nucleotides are TGTGCCAGCAGTGATTCTAGCGGTTGGGCTGAGCAGTTCTTC.

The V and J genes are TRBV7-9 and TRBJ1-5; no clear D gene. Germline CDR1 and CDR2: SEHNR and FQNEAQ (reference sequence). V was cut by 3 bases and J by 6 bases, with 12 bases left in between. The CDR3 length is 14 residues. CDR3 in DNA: TGTGCCAGCAGCTTGGACTTAGTTGGTCAGCCCCAGCATTTT. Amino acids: CASSLDLVGQPQHF.

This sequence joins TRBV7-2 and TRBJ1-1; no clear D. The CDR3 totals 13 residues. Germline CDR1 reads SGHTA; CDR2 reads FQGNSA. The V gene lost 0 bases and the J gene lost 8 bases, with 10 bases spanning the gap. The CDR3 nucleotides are TGTGCCAGCAGCTTAGCGGAGGGTATGGAAGCTTTCTTT. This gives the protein CASSLAEGMEAFF.

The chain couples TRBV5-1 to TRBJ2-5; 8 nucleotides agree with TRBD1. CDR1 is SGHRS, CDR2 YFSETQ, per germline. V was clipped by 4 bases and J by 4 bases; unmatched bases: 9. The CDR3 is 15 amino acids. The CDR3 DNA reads TGCGCCAGCAGCGGAGGCGGCACAGGGGGAGAGACCCAGTACTTC. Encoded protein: CASSGGGTGGETQYF. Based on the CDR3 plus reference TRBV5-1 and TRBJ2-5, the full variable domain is KAGVTQTPRYLIKTRGQQVTLSCSPISGHRSVSWYQQTPGQGLQFLFEYFSETQRNKGNFPGRFSGRQFSNSRSEMNVSTLELGDSALYLCASSGGGTGGETQYFGPGTRLLVL.

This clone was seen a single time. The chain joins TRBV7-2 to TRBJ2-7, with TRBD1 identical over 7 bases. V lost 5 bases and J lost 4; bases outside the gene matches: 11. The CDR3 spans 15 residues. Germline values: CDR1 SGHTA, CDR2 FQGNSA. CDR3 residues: CASSLRTGTAYEQYF. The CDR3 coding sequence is TGTGCCAGCAGCCTAAGAACCGGGACAGCTTACGAGCAGTACTTC. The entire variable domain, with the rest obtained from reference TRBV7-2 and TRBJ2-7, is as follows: GAGVSQSPSNKVTEKGKDVELRCDPISGHTALYWYRQSLGQGLEFLIYFQGNSAPDKSGLPSDRFSAERTGGSVSTLTIQRTQQEDSAVYLCASSLRTGTAYEQYFGPGTRLTVT.

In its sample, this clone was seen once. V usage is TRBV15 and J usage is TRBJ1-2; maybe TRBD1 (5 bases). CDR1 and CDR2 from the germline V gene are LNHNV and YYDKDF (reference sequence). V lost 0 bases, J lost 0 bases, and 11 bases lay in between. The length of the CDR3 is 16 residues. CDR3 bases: TGTGCCACCAGCAGAGATCATCTGGGGCCTAACTATGGCTACACCTTC. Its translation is CATSRDHLGPNYGYTF.

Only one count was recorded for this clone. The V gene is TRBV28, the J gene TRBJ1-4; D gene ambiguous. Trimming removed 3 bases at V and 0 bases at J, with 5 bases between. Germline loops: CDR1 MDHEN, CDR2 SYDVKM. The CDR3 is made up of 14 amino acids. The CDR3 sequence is CASSLPTTNEKLFF. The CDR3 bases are TGTGCCAGCAGTTTGCCTACAACTAATGAAAAACTGTTTTTT.

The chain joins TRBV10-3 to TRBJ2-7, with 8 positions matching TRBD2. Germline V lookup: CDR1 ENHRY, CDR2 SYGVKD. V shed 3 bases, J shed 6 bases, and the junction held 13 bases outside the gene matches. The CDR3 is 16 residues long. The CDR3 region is CAISDSRPAGASEQYF. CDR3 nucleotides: TGTGCCATCAGTGACTCCCGCCCAGCGGGAGCGAGCGAGCAGTACTTC.

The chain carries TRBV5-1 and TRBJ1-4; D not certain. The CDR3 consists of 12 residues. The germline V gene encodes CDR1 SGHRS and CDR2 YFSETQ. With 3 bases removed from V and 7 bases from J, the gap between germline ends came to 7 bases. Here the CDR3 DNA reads TGCGCCAGCAGCTCTCCAGGTGAAAAACTGTTTTTT. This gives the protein CASSSPGEKLFF.

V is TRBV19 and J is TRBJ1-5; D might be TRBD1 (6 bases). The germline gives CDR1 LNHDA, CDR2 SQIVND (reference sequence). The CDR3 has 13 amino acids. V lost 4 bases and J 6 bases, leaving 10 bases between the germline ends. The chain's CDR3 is CASSTQGFQPQHF. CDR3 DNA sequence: TGTGCCAGTAGTACGCAGGGGTTTCAGCCCCAGCATTTT. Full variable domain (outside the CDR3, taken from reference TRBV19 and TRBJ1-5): DGGITQSPKYLFRKEGQNVTLSCEQNLNHDAMYWYRQDPGQGLRLIYYSQIVNDFQKGDIAEGYSVSREKKESFPLTVTSAQKNPTAFYLCASSTQGFQPQHFGDGTRLSIL.

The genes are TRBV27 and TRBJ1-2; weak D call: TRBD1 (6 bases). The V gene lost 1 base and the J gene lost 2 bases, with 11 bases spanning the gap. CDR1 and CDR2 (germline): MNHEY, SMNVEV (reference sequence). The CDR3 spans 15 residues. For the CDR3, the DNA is TGTGCCAGCAGTTTATTCGGGGGCACCAACTATGGCTACACCTTC. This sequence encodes CASSLFGGTNYGYTF.

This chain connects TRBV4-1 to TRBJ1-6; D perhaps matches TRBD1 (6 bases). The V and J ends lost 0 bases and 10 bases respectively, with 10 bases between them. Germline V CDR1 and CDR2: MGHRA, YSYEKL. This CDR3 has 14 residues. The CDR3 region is CASSQEGGGSPLHF. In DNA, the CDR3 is TGCGCCAGCAGCCAAGAGGGGGGCGGATCACCCCTCCACTTT.

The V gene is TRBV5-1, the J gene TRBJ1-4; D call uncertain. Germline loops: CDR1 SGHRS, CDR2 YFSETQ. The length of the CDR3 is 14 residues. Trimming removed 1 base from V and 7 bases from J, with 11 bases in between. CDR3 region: CASSLSPDLEKLFF. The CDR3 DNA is TGCGCCAGCAGCTTGTCCCCAGACCTTGAAAAACTGTTTTTT.

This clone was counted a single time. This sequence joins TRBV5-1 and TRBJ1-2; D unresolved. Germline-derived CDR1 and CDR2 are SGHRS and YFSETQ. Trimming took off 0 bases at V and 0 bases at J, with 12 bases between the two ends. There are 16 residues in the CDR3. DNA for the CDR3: TGCGCCAGCAGCTTGGCCTTGGTGGGAACTAACTATGGCTACACCTTC. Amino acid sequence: CASSLALVGTNYGYTF. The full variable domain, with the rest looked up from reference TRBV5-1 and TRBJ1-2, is KAGVTQTPRYLIKTRGQQVTLSCSPISGHRSVSWYQQTPGQGLQFLFEYFSETQRNKGNFPGRFSGRQFSNSRSEMNVSTLELGDSALYLCASSLALVGTNYGYTFGSGTRLTVV.

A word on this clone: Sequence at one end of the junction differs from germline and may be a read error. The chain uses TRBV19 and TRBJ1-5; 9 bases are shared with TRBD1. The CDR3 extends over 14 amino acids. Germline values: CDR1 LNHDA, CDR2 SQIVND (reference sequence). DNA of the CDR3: TGTGCCAGTAGCACAACAGGGGGCAAGCAGCCCCAGCATTTT. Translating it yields CASSTTGGKQPQHF.

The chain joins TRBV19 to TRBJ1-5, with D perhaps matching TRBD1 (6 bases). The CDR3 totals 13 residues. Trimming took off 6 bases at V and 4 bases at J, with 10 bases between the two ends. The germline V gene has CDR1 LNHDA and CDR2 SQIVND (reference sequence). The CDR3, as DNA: TGTGCCAGTAGGTCGGACAGAAATCAGCCCCAGCATTTT. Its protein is CASRSDRNQPQHF. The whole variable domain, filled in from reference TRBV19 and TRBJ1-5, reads DGGITQSPKYLFRKEGQNVTLSCEQNLNHDAMYWYRQDPGQGLRLIYYSQIVNDFQKGDIAEGYSVSREKKESFPLTVTSAQKNPTAFYLCASRSDRNQPQHFGDGTRLSIL.